The present TCR beta chain was sequenced within a study of human T cells and chemical hapten exposure. Unique molecular identifiers were attached to individual cDNA molecules within the library. TCRdb re-called the RACE reads with MiXCR, one entry per CDR3 protein. The sample includes about 54,000 distinct CDR3 sequences, more than 9% of them seen just once. Details on this clonotype: No DNA is shown, since the ends of the CDR3 on it are uncertain; the CDR3 is the one TCRdb lists.

The CDR3 totals 13 residues, both ends included. Per the germline V gene, CDR1 is SGHAT and CDR2 is FQNNGV. Sample time point: patch test 2, 6 weeks after DPC sensitization. The treatment here: therapeutic diphenylcyclopropenone sensitization with weekly scalp DPC. V is TRBV11-2 and J is TRBJ2-7; the D call of TRBD1 is as the table states it, not checked on the DNA. The TCR originated in a woman between 50 and 59 years old with alopecia areata. Some clones in this sample may be carry-over from other donors' samples. The source material was whole blood, sampled in connection with sensitization to the hapten diphenylcyclopropenone (DPC). The CDR3 spells CASSLVFGDGSYF.